Below, 19 T cell receptor beta chains from the same sample are listed, as sequenced in a study of cytomegalovirus exposure and HLA in healthy donors. The PCR was carried out with 60 Vbeta primers and 13 Jbeta primers. This table comes from immunoSEQ multiplex PCR, and its TCRdb copy is limited to in-frame clones, with some not included. The sample contains more than 85,000 clones, more than 60% of which appear only once. Sequencing was done on a sample of PBMCs. The receptors come from a boy between 10 and 17 years old in good health and CMV-seronegative.

The rearrangement uses TRBV21-1 and TRBJ1-4. TRBV21-1 is given as a pseudogene. The CDR3 covers 15 residues. CDR3 nucleotides: TGTGCCAGCAGCAAAGTAGGCGGGGCTAATGAAAAACTGTTTTTT. It codes for CASSKVGGANEKLFF.

This clone was detected only once. The chain recombines TRBV30 with TRBJ2-7; 8 nucleotides align to TRBD1. Trimming at V came to 5 bases and at J to 6 bases, leaving 6 bases not matched to a gene. This CDR3 is 12 amino acids long. Germline CDR1 GTSNPN, CDR2 SVGIG (reference sequence). The CDR3 DNA sequence: TGTGCCTGGGAATCCACAGGGGGCGAGCAGTACTTC. Translating it yields CAWESTGGEQYF.

The gene calls are TRBV7-2 and TRBJ2-5; possible D gene TRBD2, 6 bases. With 4 bases removed from V and 5 bases from J, the gap between germline ends came to 20 bases. The V gene's germline CDR1 is SGHTA and CDR2 FQGNSA. The CDR3 extends over 16 amino acids. CDR3 amino acids: CASSSGRPRREETQYF. The CDR3 DNA follows: TGTGCCAGCAGCTCTGGGAGGCCCCGGAGGGAGGAGACCCAGTACTTC.

The table lists this clone with a few counts. This chain links TRBV28 with TRBJ1-4, with D perhaps matching TRBD1 (6 bases). Trimming stripped 4 bases from V and 0 bases from J, with 15 bases between. This CDR3 has 17 residues. In germline, CDR1 is MDHEN, CDR2 SYDVKM. CDR3 amino acids: CASSWRGRGTTNEKLFF. The CDR3 DNA reads TGTGCCAGCAGTTGGAGAGGGAGGGGGACAACTAATGAAAAACTGTTTTTT. Full variable domain (remainder filled in from reference TRBV28 and TRBJ1-4): DVKVTQSSRYLVKRTGEKVFLECVQDMDHENMFWYRQDPGLGLRLIYFSYDVKMKEKGDIPEGYSVSREKKERFSLILESASTNQTSMYLCASSWRGRGTTNEKLFFGSGTQLSVL.

The chain joins TRBV7-9 to TRBJ2-3, with a weak D call TRBD2 (6 bases). Germline lookup yields CDR1 SEHNR and CDR2 FQNEAQ (reference sequence). This CDR3 is built from 17 residues. The V end was cut by 5 bases, the J end by 6 bases, with 24 bases between. Written as DNA, the CDR3 is TGTGCCAGCAGCCCCCGGGGGAGCGGACTGATGGGGGATACGCAGTATTTT. It codes for CASSPRGSGLMGDTQYF. Using reference TRBV7-9 and TRBJ2-3 for the parts outside the CDR3, the full variable domain is DTGVSQNPRHKITKRGQNVTFRCDPISEHNRLYWYRQTLGQGPEFLTYFQNEAQLEKSRLLSDRFSAERPKGSFSTLEIQRTEQGDSAMYLCASSPRGSGLMGDTQYFGPGTRLTVL.

The rearrangement uses TRBV5-1 and TRBJ2-1; 9 bases align to TRBD2. Germline assignment: CDR1 SGHRS and CDR2 YFSETQ. The CDR3 is made up of 16 amino acids. J gave up 7 bases and V 0 bases, and 8 bases lay outside the gene matches. The CDR3 spells CASSLAVASGNNEQFF. The CDR3 DNA reads TGCGCCAGCAGCTTGGCCGTCGCTAGCGGGAATAATGAGCAGTTCTTC.

This clone showed up just once. The chain links TRBV19 to TRBJ1-1; D call uncertain. In germline, CDR1 is LNHDA, CDR2 SQIVND (reference sequence). Trimming took off 3 bases at V and 7 bases at J, with 9 bases between the two ends. The CDR3 has 12 amino acids. The CDR3 DNA sequence: TGTGCCAGTAGTATTGGAGCAAATGAAGCTTTCTTT. Residues: CASSIGANEAFF.

CDR3 residues: CASSRQGHGYTF. The CDR3 DNA reads as TGTGCCAGCAGCCGACAGGGCCATGGCTACACCTTC. The V gene is TRBV6-5, the J gene TRBJ1-2, with 7 nucleotides matching TRBD1. Per the germline V gene, CDR1 is MNHEY and CDR2 is SVGAGI. This CDR3 is 12 amino acids long. V lost 6 bases and J lost 6; bases outside the gene matches: 4.

This clone has just one count. The chain carries TRBV15 and TRBJ1-5, with D hard to call. Germline V lookup: CDR1 LNHNV, CDR2 YYDKDF (reference sequence). The CDR3 loop spans 13 amino acids. Trimming stripped 4 bases from V and 2 bases from J, with 6 bases between. The CDR3 nucleotides read TGTGCCACCAGCATCGGGGGCAATCAGCCCCAGCATTTT. It codes for CATSIGGNQPQHF.

The chain joins TRBV10-3 to TRBJ1-2; no firm D call. This CDR3 spans 14 amino acids. Looked up from germline, CDR1 is ENHRY and CDR2 is SYGVKD. Trimming took 2 bases from V and 6 from J, leaving 13 bases between them. CDR3 sequence reads: CAISERVSLNGYTF. The CDR3 DNA reads TGTGCCATCAGTGAGCGGGTCAGCCTGAATGGCTACACCTTC.

This chain uses TRBV28 with TRBJ2-4; TRBD2 is a possible D gene (6 bases). CDR3 length: 12 residues. Trimming pared 5 bases from V and 7 bases from J, leaving 9 bases between. The V gene's germline CDR1 is MDHEN and CDR2 SYDVKM. In DNA form, the CDR3 reads TGTGCCAGCAGTCCGCGGGGTAACATTCAGTACTTC. Translated: CASSPRGNIQYF.

The CDR3, as DNA: TGTGCCAGCAGCCCCTCCTCATGGCCGAACACTGAAGCTTTCTTT. This sequence encodes CASSPSSWPNTEAFF. The J gene is TRBJ1-1, the V gene TRBV7-9; D is unresolved. The CDR3 runs 15 residues. V lost 5 bases and J lost 1, with 14 bases in between. In germline, CDR1 is SEHNR, CDR2 FQNEAQ (reference sequence).

The V and J genes are TRBV28 and TRBJ1-1; D ambiguous. Germline values: CDR1 MDHEN, CDR2 SYDVKM. There are 13 residues in the CDR3. V lost 7 bases and J lost 8, with 17 bases in between. In DNA form, the CDR3 reads TGTGCCAGCACCTCACAGAGGGCAGGAGAAGCTTTCTTT. This codes for CASTSQRAGEAFF.

The rearrangement joins TRBV9 to TRBJ1-4; 7 bases line up with TRBD1. Per germline, CDR1 SGDLS and CDR2 YYNGEE. This CDR3 is built from 15 residues. The trim removed 3 bases at V and 8 bases at J, leaving 10 bases unmatched. This CDR3 reads CASSAAPRGTEKLFF. CDR3 DNA: TGTGCCAGCAGCGCTGCCCCCAGGGGGACCGAAAAACTGTTTTTT.

This chain connects TRBV14 to TRBJ2-5; TRBD2 matches at 10 bases. J was trimmed by 5 bases and V by 2 bases; bases with no gene match: 11. CDR3 size: 17 residues. CDR1 and CDR2 (germline): SGHDN, FVKESK. The CDR3 bases are TGTGCCAGCAGCCAACTCCGACTAGCGGGTCGAGGGGAGACCCAGTACTTC. This gives the protein CASSQLRLAGRGETQYF.

This clone has just one count. The chain is built from TRBV10-2 and TRBJ2-7; TRBD2 aligns across 10 bases. There are 14 residues in the CDR3. Germline V gene lookup returns CDR1 WSHSY and CDR2 SAAADI. V shed 2 bases and J 2 bases; nucleotides not matched to a gene: 0. CDR3 loop: CASSELAGAYEQYF. The CDR3 nucleotides are TGCGCCAGCAGTGAGCTAGCGGGAGCCTACGAGCAGTACTTC.

This rearrangement joins TRBV9 to TRBJ2-3, with no clear D. The CDR3 sequence is 15 residues long. The germline V gene encodes CDR1 SGDLS and CDR2 YYNGEE. V was clipped by 0 bases and J by 5 bases, with 13 bases between them. CDR3 sequence (DNA): TGTGCCAGCAGCGTAGATGGCAGGCGTCAAGATACGCAGTATTTT. Residues: CASSVDGRRQDTQYF.

CDR3 DNA: TGCGCCAGCAGCCAAGATGGGAGCTCTGAAGCTTTCTTT. This translates into CASSQDGSSEAFF. The chain recombines TRBV4-1 with TRBJ1-1; D ambiguous. Trimming removed 0 bases at V and 6 bases at J, with 8 bases between. Germline CDR1 is MGHRA and CDR2 is YSYEKL. The CDR3 sequence is 13 residues long.

The chain employs TRBV30 and TRBJ2-3, with D maybe TRBD2 (6 bases). Germline loops: CDR1 GTSNPN, CDR2 SVGIG (reference sequence). The CDR3 length is 15 residues. Trimming shortened V by 4 bases and J by 2 bases, and 16 bases separated the two germline ends. The CDR3 nucleotides read TGTGCCTGGACGGGCGGGCGGGGCCACACAGATACGCAGTATTTT. Protein sequence: CAWTGGRGHTDTQYF.